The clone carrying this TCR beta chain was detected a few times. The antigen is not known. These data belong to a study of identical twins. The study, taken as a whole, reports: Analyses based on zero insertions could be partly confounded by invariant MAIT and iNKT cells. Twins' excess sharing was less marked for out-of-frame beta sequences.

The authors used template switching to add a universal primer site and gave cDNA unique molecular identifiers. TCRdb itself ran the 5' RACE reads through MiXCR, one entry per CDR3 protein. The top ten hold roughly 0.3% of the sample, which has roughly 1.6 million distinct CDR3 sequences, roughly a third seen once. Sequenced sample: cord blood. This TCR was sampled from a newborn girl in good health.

The CDR3 region is CSVEGQGPYNEQFF. CDR3 nucleotide sequence: TGCAGCGTTGAAGGACAGGGGCCTTACAATGAGCAGTTCTTC. This chain connects TRBV29-1 to TRBJ2-1; 8 bases fit TRBD1. The J segment lost 4 bases and the V segment lost 1 base, leaving 3 bases of the junction unmatched. The CDR3 is 14 amino acids. Germline CDR1 reads SQVTM; CDR2 reads ANQGSEA.